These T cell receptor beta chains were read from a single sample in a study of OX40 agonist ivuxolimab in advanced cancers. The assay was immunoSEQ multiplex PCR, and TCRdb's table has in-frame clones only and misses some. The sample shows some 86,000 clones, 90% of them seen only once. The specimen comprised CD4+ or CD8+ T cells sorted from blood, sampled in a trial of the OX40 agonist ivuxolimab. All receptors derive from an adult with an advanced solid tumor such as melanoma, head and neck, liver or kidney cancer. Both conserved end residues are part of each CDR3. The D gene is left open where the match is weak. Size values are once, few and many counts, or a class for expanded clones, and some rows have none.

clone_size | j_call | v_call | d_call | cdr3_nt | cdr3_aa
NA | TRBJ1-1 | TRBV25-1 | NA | TGTGCCAGCAGTGTCGGGGCAGTTGCCACTGAAGCTTTCTTT | CASSVGAVATEAFF
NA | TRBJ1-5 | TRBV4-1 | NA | TGCGCCAGCAGCCAAGAGGAGGGAGTCTCTTTGCGGGGCAATCAGCCCCAGCATTTT | CASSQEEGVSLRGNQPQHF
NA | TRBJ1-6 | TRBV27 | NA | TGTGCCAGCAGTTCCAGGGGTCGGAGCTCCTATAATTCACCCCTCCACTTT | CASSSRGRSSYNSPLHF
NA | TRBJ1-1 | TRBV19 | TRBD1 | TGTGCCAGTAGTACAGGACAGGGCGTCACTGAAGCTTTCTTT | CASSTGQGVTEAFF
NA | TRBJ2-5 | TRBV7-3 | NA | TGTGCCAGCAGCTCGTGGGGCAACCAAGAGACCCAGTACTTC | CASSSWGNQETQYF
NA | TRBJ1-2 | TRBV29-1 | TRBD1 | TGCAGCGTTTTAAAGGGACAGGGGATGGATGGCTACACCTTC | CSVLKGQGMDGYTF
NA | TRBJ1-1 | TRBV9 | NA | TGTGCCAGCAGCGTTCAAGCAGGGCCCGATATGAACACTGAAGCTTTCTTT | CASSVQAGPDMNTEAFF
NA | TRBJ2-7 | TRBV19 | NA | TGTGCCAGTAGTATAATGAGCTCCTACGAGCAGTACTTC | CASSIMSSYEQYF
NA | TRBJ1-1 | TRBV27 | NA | TGTGCCAGCAGCCAAGGCACTGAAGCTTTCTTT | CASSQGTEAFF
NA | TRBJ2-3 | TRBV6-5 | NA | TGTGCCAGCAGTTACGGGGGGCCGAGCGATACGCAGTATTTT | CASSYGGPSDTQYF
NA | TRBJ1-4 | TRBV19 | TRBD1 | TGTGCCAGTAGTCCTATTTCCGGCGGACAGGACGAAGAAAAACTGTTTTTT | CASSPISGGQDEEKLFF
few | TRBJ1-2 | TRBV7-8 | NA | TGTGCCAGCAGCTTAGTACGTTCTAACTATGGCTACACCTTC | CASSLVRSNYGYTF
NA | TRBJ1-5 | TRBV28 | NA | TGTGCCAGCAGTTTGCCTCGGGGACAGCCCCAGCATTTT | CASSLPRGQPQHF
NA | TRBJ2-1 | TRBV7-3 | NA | TGTGCCAGCAGCTTTTACGGGGGCTCCTACAATGAGCAGTTCTTC | CASSFYGGSYNEQFF
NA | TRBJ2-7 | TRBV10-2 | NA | TGCGCCAGCAGATACAGGGAGGGCGAGCAGTACTTC | CASRYREGEQYF
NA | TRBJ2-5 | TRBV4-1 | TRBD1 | TGCGCCAGCAGCCAACGGACAGGGAAAGAGACCCAGTACTTC | CASSQRTGKETQYF
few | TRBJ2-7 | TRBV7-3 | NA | TGTGCCAGCAGCTTAATGGGTCAGAACGAGCAGTACTTC | CASSLMGQNEQYF
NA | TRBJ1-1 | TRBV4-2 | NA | TGTGCCAGCAGCCAGTCCGGGACACGGAACACTGAAGCTTTCTTT | CASSQSGTRNTEAFF
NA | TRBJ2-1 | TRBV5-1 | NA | TGCGCCAGCAGAGGAACAGGGTACAATGAGCAGTTCTTC | CASRGTGYNEQFF
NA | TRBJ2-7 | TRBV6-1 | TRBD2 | TGTGCCAGCAGTAATACTGGGACTACCTACTACGAGCAGTACTTC | CASSNTGTTYYEQYF
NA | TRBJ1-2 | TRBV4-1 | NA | TGCGCCAGCAGCCCGCCGGACACTCCCTATGGCTACACCTTC | CASSPPDTPYGYTF
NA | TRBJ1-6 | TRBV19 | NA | TGTGCCAGTAGTATAACAGGACAGACGAATTCACCCCTCCACTTT | CASSITGQTNSPLHF
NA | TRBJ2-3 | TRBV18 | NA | TGTGCCAGCTCACCCCCGGGACTAGATACGCAGTATTTT | CASSPPGLDTQYF
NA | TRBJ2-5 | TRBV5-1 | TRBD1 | TGCGCCAGCAGCTTGAACAGGGGGTACGAGACCCAGTACTTC | CASSLNRGYETQYF
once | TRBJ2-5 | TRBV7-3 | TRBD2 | TGTGCCAGCAGCCCCCAGTCGGGGGGAAACCAAGAGACCCAGTACTTC | CASSPQSGGNQETQYF
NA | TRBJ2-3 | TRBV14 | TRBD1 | TGTGCCAGCAGCAAGACAGGGGGCACAGATACGCAGTATTTT | CASSKTGGTDTQYF
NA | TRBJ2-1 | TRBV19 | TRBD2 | TGTGCCAGTAGTGGGCGGGACTATCACAATGAGCAGTTCTTC | CASSGRDYHNEQFF
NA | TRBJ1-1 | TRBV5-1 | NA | TGCGCCAGCAGCTTGTATCAGGGCGGAAACACTGAAGCTTTCTTT | CASSLYQGGNTEAFF
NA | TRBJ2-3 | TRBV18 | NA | TGTGCCAGCTCACCGGCCGATACGCAGTATTTT | CASSPADTQYF
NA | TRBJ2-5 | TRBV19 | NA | TGTGCCAGTAGTATTAACCAAGAGACCCAGTACTTC | CASSINQETQYF
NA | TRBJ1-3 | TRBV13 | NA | TGTGCCAGCAGCCAAATGACAGAGAGCTCTGGAAACACCATATATTTT | CASSQMTESSGNTIYF
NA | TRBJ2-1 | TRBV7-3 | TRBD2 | TGTGCCAGCAGCTTATCACGCGCCAGCGGGGGGTTCAATGAGCAGTTCTTC | CASSLSRASGGFNEQFF
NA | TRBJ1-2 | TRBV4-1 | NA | TGCGCCAGCAGCCAAGCAGGGACTCCCGAATATGGCTACACCTTC | CASSQAGTPEYGYTF
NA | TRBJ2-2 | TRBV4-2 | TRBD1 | TGTGCCAGCAGCCACCCGACAGGGGACGAGACCGGGGAGCTGTTTTTT | CASSHPTGDETGELFF
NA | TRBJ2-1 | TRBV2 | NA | TGTGCCAGCAGTGAACGTGGGGGGCGATACAATGAGCAGTTCTTC | CASSERGGRYNEQFF
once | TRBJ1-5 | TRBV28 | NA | TGTGCCAGCAGCGGGACAATCAATCAGCCCCAGCATTTT | CASSGTINQPQHF
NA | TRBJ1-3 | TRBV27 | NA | TGTGCCAGCAGTTTAGCCTCTGGAAACACCATATATTTT | CASSLASGNTIYF
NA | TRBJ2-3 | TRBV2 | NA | TGTGCCAGCAGTGGGAGGGCGGCAGATACGCAGTATTTT | CASSGRAADTQYF
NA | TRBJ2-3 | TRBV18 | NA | TGTGCCAGCTCACCGGGGCGCGGAGATACGCAGTATTTT | CASSPGRGDTQYF
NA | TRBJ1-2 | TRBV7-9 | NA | TGTGCCAGCAGCGTCGGACAGAACTATGGCTACACCTTC | CASSVGQNYGYTF
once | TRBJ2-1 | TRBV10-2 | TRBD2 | TGCGCCAGCAGTGAGGGAGGGACTAGCGGGGGGGCAGGGCACAATGAGCAGTTCTTC | CASSEGGTSGGAGHNEQFF
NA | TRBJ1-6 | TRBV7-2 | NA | TGTGCCAGCAGCTTACGGAGGGACAAGAGCTCCTATAATTCACCCCTCCACTTT | CASSLRRDKSSYNSPLHF
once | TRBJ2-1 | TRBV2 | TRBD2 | TGTGCCAGCAAGAGGACTAGCGGGGGAGGGATTGAGCAGTTCTTC | CASKRTSGGGIEQFF
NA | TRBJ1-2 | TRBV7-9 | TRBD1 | TGTGCCAGCAGCTTAGTCCGGACAGGGGATGGCTACACCTTC | CASSLVRTGDGYTF
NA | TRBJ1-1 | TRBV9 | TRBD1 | TGTGCCAGCAGCGTAGAGGGACAGGCGAGCACTGAAGCTTTCTTT | CASSVEGQASTEAFF
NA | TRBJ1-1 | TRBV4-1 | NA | TGCGCCAGCAGCCAAGAGCGTCGTATGAACACTGAAGCTTTCTTT | CASSQERRMNTEAFF
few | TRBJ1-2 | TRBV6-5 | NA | TGTGCCAGCAGTACACCGGGTAGCTATGGCTACACCTTC | CASSTPGSYGYTF
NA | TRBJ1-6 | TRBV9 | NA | TGTGCCAGCAGCGTAGGGGCAAATATCCATAATTCACCCCTCCACTTT | CASSVGANIHNSPLHF
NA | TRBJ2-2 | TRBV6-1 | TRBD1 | TGTGCCATCATCGACAGGGGGCTCGTCGGGGAGCTGTTTTTT | CAIIDRGLVGELFF
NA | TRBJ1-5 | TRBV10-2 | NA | TGCGCCAGCAGTGGGGGGAGCAATCAGCCCCAGCATTTT | CASSGGSNQPQHF
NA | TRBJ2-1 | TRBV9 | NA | TGTGCCAGCAGCGTAGGATACAGTACCTACAATGAGCAGTTCTTC | CASSVGYSTYNEQFF
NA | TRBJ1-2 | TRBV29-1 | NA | TGCAGCGTTGACCCAGGGGTCCGCGGCTACACCTTC | CSVDPGVRGYTF
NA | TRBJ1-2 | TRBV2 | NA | TGTGCCAGCAGCGCAATGGACCGGAGGCATGGCTACACCTTC | CASSAMDRRHGYTF
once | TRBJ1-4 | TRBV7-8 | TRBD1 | TGTGCCAGCAGCTGGACAGGGTTGAATGAAAAACTGTTTTTT | CASSWTGLNEKLFF
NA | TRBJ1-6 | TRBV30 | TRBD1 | TGTGCCTGGAGTGTCGGACAGGGGAATTCACCCCTCCACTTT | CAWSVGQGNSPLHF